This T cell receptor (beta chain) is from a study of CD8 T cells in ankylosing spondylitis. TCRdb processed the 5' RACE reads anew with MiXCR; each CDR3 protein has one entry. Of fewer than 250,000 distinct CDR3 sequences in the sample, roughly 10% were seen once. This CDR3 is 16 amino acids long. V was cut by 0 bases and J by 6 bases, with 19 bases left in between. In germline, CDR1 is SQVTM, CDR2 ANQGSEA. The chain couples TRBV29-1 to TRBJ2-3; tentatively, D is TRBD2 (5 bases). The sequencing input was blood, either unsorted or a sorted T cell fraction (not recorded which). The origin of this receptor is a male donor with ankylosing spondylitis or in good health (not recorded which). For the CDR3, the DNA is TGCAGCGTTGAAGATCGCACGACCCCGCGAGGGGATACGCAGTATTTT. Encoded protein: CSVEDRTTPRGDTQYF.